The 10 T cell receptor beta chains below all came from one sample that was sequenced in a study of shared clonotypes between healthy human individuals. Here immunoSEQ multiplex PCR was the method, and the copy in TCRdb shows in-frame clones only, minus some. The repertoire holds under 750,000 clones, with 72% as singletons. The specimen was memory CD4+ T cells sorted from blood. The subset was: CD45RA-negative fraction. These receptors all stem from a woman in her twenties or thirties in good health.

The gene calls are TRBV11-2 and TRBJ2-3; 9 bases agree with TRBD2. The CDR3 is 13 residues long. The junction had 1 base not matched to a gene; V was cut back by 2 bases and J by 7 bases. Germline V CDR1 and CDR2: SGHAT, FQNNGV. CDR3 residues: CASSLLAGNTQYF. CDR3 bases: TGTGCCAGCAGCTTACTAGCGGGAAATACGCAGTATTTT.

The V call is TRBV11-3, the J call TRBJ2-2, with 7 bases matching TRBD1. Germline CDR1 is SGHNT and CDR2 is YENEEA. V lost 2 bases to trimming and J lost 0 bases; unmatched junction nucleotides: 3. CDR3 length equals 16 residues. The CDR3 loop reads CASSLFGTANTGELFF. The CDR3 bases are TGTGCCAGCAGCTTATTTGGGACAGCGAACACCGGGGAGCTGTTTTTT.

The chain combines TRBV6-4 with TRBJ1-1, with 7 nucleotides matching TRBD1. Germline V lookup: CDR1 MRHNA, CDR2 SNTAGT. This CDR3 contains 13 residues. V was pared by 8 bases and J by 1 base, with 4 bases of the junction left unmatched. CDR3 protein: CASSGQPNTEAFF. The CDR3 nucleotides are TGTGCCAGCTCGGGACAGCCGAACACTGAAGCTTTCTTT.

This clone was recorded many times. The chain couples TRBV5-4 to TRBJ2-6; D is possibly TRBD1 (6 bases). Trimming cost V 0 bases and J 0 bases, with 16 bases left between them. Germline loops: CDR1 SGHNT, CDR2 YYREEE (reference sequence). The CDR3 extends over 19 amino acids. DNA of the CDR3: TGTGCCAGCAGCTTGGATAGGGCAGGGGCTAACTCTGGGGCCAACGTCCTGACTTTC. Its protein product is CASSLDRAGANSGANVLTF.

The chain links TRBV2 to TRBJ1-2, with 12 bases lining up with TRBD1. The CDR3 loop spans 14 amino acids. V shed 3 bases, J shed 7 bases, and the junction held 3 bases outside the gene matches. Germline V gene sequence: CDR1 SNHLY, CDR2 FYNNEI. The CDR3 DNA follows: TGTGCCAGCAGTGAGGGACAGGGGGCGGTTGGCTACACCTTC. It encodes CASSEGQGAVGYTF. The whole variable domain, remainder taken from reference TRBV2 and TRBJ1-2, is EPEVTQTPSHQVTQMGQEVILRCVPISNHLYFYWYRQILGQKVEFLVSFYNNEISEKSEIFDDQFSVERPDGSNFTLKIRSTKLEDSAMYFCASSEGQGAVGYTFGSGTRLTVV.

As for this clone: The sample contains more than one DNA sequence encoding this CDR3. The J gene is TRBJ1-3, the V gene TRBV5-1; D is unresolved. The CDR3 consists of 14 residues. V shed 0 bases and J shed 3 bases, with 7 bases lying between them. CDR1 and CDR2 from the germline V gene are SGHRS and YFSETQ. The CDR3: CASSLGTVGNTIYF. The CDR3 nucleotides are TGCGCCAGCAGCTTGGGTACAGTTGGAAACACCATATATTTT.

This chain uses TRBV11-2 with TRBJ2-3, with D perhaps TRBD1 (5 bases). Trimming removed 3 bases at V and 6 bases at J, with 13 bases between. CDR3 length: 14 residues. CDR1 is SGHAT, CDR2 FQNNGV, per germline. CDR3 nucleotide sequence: TGTGCCAGCAGCTTCGGCCAGGGTGGGGATACGCAGTATTTT. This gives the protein CASSFGQGGDTQYF.

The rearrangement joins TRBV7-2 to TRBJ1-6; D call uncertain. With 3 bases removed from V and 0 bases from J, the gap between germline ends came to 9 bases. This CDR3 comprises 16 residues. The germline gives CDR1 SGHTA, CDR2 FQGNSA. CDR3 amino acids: CASSFHRSSYNSPLHF. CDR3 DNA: TGTGCCAGCAGCTTTCACAGAAGCTCCTATAATTCACCCCTCCACTTT.

The CDR3 reads CASSLAGTTYEQFF. CDR3 sequence (DNA): TGCGCCAGCAGCTTGGCCGGGACTACCTATGAGCAGTTCTTC. The V call is TRBV5-1, the J call TRBJ2-1, with 7 bases matching TRBD2. Per germline, CDR1 SGHRS and CDR2 YFSETQ. This CDR3 spans 14 amino acids. V gave up 0 bases and J gave up 8 bases; unmatched junction bases: 5.

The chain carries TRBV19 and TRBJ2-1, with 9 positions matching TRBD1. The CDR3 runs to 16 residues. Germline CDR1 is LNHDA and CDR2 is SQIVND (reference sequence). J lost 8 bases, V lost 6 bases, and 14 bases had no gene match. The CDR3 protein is CASSRQGVFSEDEQFF. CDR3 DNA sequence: TGTGCCAGTAGCAGACAGGGGGTTTTCTCTGAGGATGAGCAGTTCTTC.